The clone carrying this T cell receptor (beta chain) was seen a few times. Its antigen is unknown. This sample is drawn from a study of T-cell memory formation after mild COVID-19. The overall study: There were largely donor-specific TCR clusters.

General study findings and limits: A subset of responding clones appeared in pre-infection memory, suggesting cross-reactive memory joined.

Constant-segment primers served in 5'RACE that generated TCR alpha and TCR beta cDNA libraries bearing sample barcodes and UMIs. MiXCR, applied by TCRdb to the 5' RACE reads, yields one record per CDR3 protein. The repertoire holds fewer than 400,000 distinct CDR3 sequences, with 15% to 20% as singletons. Trimming shortened V by 3 bases and J by 4 bases, and 15 bases separated the two germline ends. The CDR3 spans 15 residues. The V and J genes are TRBV12-3 or TRBV12-4 and TRBJ1-2; D gene unclear. The receptor was derived from a man aged 18 to 35 who had mild COVID-19 (a few samples of this study predate the infection). Cell type and time point are not known. Input material: PBMCs or a T cell subset sorted from them (not recorded which). CDR3 nucleotide sequence: TGTGCCAGCAGTTTGAGGGTCTCTACCCTCTATGGCTACACCTTC. Translation: CASSLRVSTLYGYTF.